This paragraph covers one TCR beta chain sequence. Its specificity is unknown. This entry is derived from a study of T cell responses to AZD1222 COVID-19 vaccine. Study observations and caveats: Reports say nearly half of spike-specific TCRs go after unmutated variant regions. CD4 TCRs linked to vaccination spanned spike, dominating at 160-218 and 743-854.

V was shortened by 1 base and J by 0 bases, with 12 bases between the two germline ends. The CDR3 covers 17 residues. Looked up from germline, CDR1 is KGHSH and CDR2 is LQKENI. Profiling relied on immunoSEQ multiplex PCR, and the TCRdb table lists in-frame clones only, not all of them. The data show 150,000 or so clones, around nine tenths seen once. This specimen was peripheral blood, taken on day 0 of AZD1222 vaccination. This receptor was taken from an adult in good health. This rearrangement joins TRBV18 to TRBJ2-2; perhaps D is TRBD1 or TRBD2 (7 bases each). The CDR3 loop is CASSPLPGGANTGELFF. CDR3 bases: TGTGCCAGCTCACCACTGCCAGGGGGGGCGAACACCGGGGAGCTGTTTTTT.